The source of this TCR beta chain is a study of blood T cell repertoires in COVID-19. Across the whole study: The cDNA or gDNA used as material had been derived from T cells, B-cell-depleted T cells, or PBMCs.

Repertoires were generated with immunoSEQ multiplex PCR, while TCRdb's copy carries only in-frame clones and drops some. Altogether 220,000 or so clones are present, over 70% being singletons, with the ten largest covering about 5.5%. The CDR3 is 16 amino acids. The V and J ends lost 1 base and 7 bases, in that order; junction bases with no gene match: 4. Germline V CDR1 and CDR2: LGHNT, FRNRAP. Material for sequencing was peripheral blood. The chain combines TRBV12-5 with TRBJ2-2; 12 nucleotides align to TRBD2. This clonotype originated in a woman between 65 and 79 years old with acute or convalescent COVID-19. CDR3 nucleotides: TGTGCTAGTGGTTTGGGACTAGCGGGAGAGATCGGGGAGCTGTTTTTT. Translated: CASGLGLAGEIGELFF.